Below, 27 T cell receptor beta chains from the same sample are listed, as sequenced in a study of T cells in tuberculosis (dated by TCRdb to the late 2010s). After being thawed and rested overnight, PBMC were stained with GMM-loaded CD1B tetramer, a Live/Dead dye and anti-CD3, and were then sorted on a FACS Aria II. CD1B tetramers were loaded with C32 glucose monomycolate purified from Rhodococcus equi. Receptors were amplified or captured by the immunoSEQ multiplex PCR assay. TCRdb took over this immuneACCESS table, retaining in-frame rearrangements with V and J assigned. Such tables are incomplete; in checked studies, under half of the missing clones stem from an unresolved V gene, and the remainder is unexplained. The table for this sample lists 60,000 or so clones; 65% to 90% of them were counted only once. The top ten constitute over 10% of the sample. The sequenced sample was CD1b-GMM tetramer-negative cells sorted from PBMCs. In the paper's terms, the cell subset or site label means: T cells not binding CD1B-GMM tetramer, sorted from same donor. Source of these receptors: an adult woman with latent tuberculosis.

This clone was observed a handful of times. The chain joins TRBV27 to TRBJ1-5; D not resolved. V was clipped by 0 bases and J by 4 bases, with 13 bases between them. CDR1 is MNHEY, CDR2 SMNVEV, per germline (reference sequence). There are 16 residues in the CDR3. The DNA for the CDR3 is TGTGCCAGCAGTTTATCGAGAGGGAATGGGAATCAGCCCCAGCATTTT. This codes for CASSLSRGNGNQPQHF.

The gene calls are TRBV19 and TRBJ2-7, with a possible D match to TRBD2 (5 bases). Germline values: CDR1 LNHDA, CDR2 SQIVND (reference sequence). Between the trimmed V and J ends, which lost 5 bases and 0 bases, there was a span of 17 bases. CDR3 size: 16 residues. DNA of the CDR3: TGTGCCAGTAGTGGAGCCAGGACTTCCAGCTCCTACGAGCAGTACTTC. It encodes CASSGARTSSSYEQYF.

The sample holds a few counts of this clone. DNA of the CDR3: TGTGCCAGTAGTACGACAGGGACAAATTCACCCCTCCACTTT. Translated, it gives CASSTTGTNSPLHF. The chain uses TRBV19 and TRBJ1-6; 7 bases fit TRBD1. The CDR3 covers 14 residues. With V trimmed by 4 bases and J by 7 bases, 4 bases remained unmatched. The germline V gene encodes CDR1 LNHDA and CDR2 SQIVND (reference sequence).

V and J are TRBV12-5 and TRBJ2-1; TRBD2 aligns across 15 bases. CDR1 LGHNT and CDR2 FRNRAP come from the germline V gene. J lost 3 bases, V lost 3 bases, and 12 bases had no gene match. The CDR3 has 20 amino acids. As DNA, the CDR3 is TGTGCTAGTGGTTTTTTCGCGGGACTAGCGGGGGGACCAGGCTACAATGAGCAGTTCTTC. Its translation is CASGFFAGLAGGPGYNEQFF.

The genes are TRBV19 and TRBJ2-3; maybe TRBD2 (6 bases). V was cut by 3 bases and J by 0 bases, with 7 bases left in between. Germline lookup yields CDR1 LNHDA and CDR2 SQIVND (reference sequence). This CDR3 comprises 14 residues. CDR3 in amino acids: CASSIRESTDTQYF. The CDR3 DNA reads TGTGCCAGTAGTATCCGGGAGAGCACAGATACGCAGTATTTT.

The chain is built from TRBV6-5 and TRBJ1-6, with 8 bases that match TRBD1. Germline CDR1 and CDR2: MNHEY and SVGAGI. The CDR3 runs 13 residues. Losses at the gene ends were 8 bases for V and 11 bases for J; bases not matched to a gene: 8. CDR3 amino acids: CASGDRGGPPLHF. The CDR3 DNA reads TGTGCCAGCGGCGACAGGGGAGGTCCACCCCTCCACTTT.

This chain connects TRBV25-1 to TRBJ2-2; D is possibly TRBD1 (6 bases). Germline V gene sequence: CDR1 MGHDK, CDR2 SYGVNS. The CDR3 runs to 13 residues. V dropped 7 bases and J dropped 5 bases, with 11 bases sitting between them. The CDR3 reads CASMGRGTGELFF. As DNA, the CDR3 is TGTGCCAGCATGGGCAGGGGTACCGGGGAGCTGTTTTTT.

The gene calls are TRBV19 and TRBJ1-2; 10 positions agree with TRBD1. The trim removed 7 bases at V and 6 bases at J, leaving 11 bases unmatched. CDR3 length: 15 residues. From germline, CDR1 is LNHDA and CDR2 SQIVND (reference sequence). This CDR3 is CASTVFPGQGNGYTF. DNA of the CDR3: TGTGCCAGTACCGTTTTTCCGGGACAGGGGAATGGCTACACCTTC.

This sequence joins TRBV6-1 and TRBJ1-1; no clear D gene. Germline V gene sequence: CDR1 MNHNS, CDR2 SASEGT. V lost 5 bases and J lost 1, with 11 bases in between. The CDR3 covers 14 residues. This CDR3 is CASSQGRANTEAFF. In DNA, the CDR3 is TGTGCCAGCAGTCAAGGGAGGGCGAACACTGAAGCTTTCTTT.

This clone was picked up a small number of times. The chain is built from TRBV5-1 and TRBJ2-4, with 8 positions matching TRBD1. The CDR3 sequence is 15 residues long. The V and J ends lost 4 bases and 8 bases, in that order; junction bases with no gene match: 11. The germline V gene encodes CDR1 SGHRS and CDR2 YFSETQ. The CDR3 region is CASSRGGQGTDIQYF. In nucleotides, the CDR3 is TGCGCCAGCAGCCGGGGAGGACAGGGTACGGACATTCAGTACTTC.

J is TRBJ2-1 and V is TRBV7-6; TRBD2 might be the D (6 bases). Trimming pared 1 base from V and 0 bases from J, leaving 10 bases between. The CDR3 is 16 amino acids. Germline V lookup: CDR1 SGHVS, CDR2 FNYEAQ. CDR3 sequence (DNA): TGTGCCAGCAGCTTAGGGGGTAGCGGCTCCTACAATGAGCAGTTCTTC. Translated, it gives CASSLGGSGSYNEQFF.

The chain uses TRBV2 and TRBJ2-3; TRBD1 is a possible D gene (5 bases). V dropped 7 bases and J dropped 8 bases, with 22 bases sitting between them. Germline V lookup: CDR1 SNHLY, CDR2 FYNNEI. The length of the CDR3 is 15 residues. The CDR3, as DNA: TGTGCCAGCACCGAGGCTGGGGCCCAGAGAGGTACGCAGTATTTT. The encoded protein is CASTEAGAQRGTQYF.

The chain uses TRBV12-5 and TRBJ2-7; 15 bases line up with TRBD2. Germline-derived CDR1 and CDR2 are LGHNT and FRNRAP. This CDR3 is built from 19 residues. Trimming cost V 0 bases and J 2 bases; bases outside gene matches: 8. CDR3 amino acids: CASGLVPPGTSGRTYEQYF. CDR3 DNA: TGTGCTAGTGGTTTGGTACCTCCAGGGACTAGCGGGAGGACCTACGAGCAGTACTTC.

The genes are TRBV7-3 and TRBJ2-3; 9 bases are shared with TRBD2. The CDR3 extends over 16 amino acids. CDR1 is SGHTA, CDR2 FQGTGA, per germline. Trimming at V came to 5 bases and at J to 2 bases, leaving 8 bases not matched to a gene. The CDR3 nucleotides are TGTGCCAGCAGCGCAGGGACTAGCCGATTCACAGATACGCAGTATTTT. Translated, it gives CASSAGTSRFTDTQYF.

The CDR3 DNA sequence: TGTGCCAGCAGCCCCGGGCTAGCGCGGAGGACCGGGGAGCTGTTTTTT. It encodes CASSPGLARRTGELFF. V usage is TRBV7-8 and J usage is TRBJ2-2, with D perhaps matching TRBD2 (6 bases). Per germline, CDR1 SGHVS and CDR2 FQNEAQ. V lost 5 bases and J 5 bases, leaving 18 bases between the germline ends. This CDR3 is built from 16 residues.

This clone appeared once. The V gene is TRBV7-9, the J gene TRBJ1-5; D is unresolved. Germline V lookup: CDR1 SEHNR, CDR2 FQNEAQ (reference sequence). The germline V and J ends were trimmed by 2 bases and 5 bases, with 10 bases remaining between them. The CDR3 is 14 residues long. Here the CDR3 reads CASSLFDSDQPQHF. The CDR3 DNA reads TGTGCCAGCAGCTTATTCGACTCCGATCAGCCCCAGCATTTT.

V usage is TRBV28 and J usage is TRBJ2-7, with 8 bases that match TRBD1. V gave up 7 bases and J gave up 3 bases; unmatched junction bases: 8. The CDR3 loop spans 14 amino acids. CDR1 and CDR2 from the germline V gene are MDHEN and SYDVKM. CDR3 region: CASTVRGRNYEQYF. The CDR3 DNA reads TGTGCCAGCACCGTCAGGGGGCGAAACTACGAGCAGTACTTC.

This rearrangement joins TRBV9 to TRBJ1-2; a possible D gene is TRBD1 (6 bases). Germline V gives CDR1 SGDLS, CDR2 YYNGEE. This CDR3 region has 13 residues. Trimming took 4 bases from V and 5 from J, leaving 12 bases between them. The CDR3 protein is CASSPHREYGYTF. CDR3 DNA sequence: TGTGCCAGCAGCCCCCACAGGGAATATGGCTACACCTTC. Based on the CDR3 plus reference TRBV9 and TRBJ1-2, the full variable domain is DSGVTQTPKHLITATGQRVTLRCSPRSGDLSVYWYQQSLDQGLQFLIQYYNGEERAKGNILERFSAQQFPDLHSELNLSSLELGDSALYFCASSPHREYGYTFGSGTRLTVV.

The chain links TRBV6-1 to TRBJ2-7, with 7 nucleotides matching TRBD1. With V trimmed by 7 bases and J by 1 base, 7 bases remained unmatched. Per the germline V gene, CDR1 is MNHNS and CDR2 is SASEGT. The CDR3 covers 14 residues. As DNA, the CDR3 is TGTGCCAGCACCGAGGACAGGAGATCCTACGAGCAGTACTTC. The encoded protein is CASTEDRRSYEQYF.

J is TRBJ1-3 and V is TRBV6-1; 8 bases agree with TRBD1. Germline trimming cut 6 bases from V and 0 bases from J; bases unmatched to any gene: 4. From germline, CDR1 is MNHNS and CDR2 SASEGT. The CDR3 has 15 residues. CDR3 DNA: TGTGCCAGCAGGCAGACAGGGGTCTCTGGAAACACCATATATTTT. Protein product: CASRQTGVSGNTIYF.

The CDR3 DNA follows: TGTGCCAGCAGACCAGCAGGCGGGGGGCGCACAGATACGCAGTATTTT. Translation: CASRPAGGGRTDTQYF. V gene TRBV7-6 combines with J gene TRBJ2-3; 8 nucleotides line up with TRBD2. The germline V gene has CDR1 SGHVS and CDR2 FNYEAQ. Germline trimming cut 6 bases from V and 1 base from J; bases unmatched to any gene: 9. This CDR3 has 16 residues.

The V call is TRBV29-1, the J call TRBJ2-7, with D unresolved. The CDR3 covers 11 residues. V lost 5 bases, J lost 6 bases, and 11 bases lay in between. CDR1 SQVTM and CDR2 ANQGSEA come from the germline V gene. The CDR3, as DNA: TGCAGCGTTACTCTAGGAGCCGAGCAGTACTTC. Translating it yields CSVTLGAEQYF.

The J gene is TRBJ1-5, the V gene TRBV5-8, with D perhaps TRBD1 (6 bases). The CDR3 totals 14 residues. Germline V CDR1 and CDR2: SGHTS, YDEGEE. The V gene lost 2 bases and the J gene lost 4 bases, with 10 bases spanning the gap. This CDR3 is CASSFRGRNQPQHF. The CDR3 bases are TGTGCCAGCAGCTTCAGGGGCCGGAATCAGCCCCAGCATTTT. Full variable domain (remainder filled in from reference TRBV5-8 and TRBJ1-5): EAGVTQSPTHLIKTRGQQATLRCSPISGHTSVYWYQQALGLGLQFLLWYDEGEERNRGNFPPRFSGRQFPNYSSELNVNALELEDSALYLCASSFRGRNQPQHFGDGTRLSIL.

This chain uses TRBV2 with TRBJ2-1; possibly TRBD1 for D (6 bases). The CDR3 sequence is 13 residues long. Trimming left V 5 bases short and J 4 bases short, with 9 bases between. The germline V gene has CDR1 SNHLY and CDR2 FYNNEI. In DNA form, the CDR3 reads TGTGCCAGCAGTCGACAGGTATACAATGAGCAGTTCTTC. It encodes CASSRQVYNEQFF.

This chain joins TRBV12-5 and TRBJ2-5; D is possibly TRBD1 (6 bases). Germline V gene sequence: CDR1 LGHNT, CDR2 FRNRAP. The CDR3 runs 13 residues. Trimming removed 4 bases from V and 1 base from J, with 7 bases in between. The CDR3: CASGWTAQETQYF. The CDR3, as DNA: TGTGCTAGTGGTTGGACAGCCCAAGAGACCCAGTACTTC.

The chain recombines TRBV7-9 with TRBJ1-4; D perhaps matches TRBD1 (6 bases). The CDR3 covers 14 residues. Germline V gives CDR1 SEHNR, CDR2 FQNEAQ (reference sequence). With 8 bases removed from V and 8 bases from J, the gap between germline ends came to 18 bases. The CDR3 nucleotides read TGTGCCAGCGGCAAAGGGGGGGGAAGGGAAAAACTGTTTTTT. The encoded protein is CASGKGGGREKLFF.

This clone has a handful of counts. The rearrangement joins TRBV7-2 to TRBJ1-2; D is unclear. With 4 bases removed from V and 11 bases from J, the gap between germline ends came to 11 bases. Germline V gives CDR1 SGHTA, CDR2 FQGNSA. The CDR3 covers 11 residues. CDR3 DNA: TGTGCCAGCAGCTCCTACGTGGAGTACACCTTC. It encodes CASSSYVEYTF.